The rows below give T cell receptor beta chains drawn from one sample of a study of OX40 agonist ivuxolimab in advanced cancers. The protocol was immunoSEQ multiplex PCR, while the TCRdb copy is restricted to in-frame clones and leaves out a portion. The sample lists tens of thousands of clones, around 87% occurring once. This specimen was CD4+ or CD8+ T cells sorted from blood, taken in a trial of the OX40 agonist ivuxolimab. These receptors originate from an adult with an advanced solid tumor such as melanoma, head and neck, liver or kidney cancer. The CDR3 runs from the conserved cysteine through the conserved F or W. The D gene is left open where the match is weak. Size tells how often a clone was seen (once, few, many) or the class of an expanded clone, and some rows leave it out.

v_gene	abundance	d_gene	j_gene	CDR3aa	CDR3nt
TRBV18	.	.	TRBJ2-7	CASSPGTATYEQYF	TGTGCCAGCTCACCGGGGACGGCAACCTACGAGCAGTACTTC
TRBV6-1	.	.	TRBJ1-4	CASSSYEKLFF	TGTGCCAGCAGTTCTTATGAAAAACTGTTTTTT
TRBV18	.	.	TRBJ2-7	CASSPPSQGEQYF	TGTGCCAGCTCACCACCGAGTCAGGGCGAGCAGTACTTC
TRBV5-1	once	.	TRBJ2-3	CASSTGRATDTQYF	TGCGCCAGCAGCACGGGACGGGCGACAGATACGCAGTATTTT
TRBV7-9	.	TRBD2	TRBJ2-5	CASSSTSGGETQYF	TGTGCCAGCAGCTCCACTAGCGGGGGAGAGACCCAGTACTTC
TRBV6-8	once	TRBD1	TRBJ1-2	CASSLGQSNYGYTF	TGTGCCAGCAGTCTGGGACAGAGCAACTATGGCTACACCTTC
TRBV19	.	TRBD2	TRBJ2-5	CASSIQRGPGETQYF	TGTGCCAGTAGTATACAGCGGGGGCCTGGGGAGACCCAGTACTTC
TRBV6-5	.	TRBD1	TRBJ1-3	CASTTAGQGAYTIYF	TGTGCCAGCACTACCGCCGGACAGGGGGCATACACCATATATTTT
TRBV6-1	.	TRBD1	TRBJ2-1	CASSEGGTGGNEQFF	TGTGCCAGCAGTGAAGGAGGGACAGGCGGCAATGAGCAGTTCTTC
TRBV6-1	.	TRBD1	TRBJ1-1	CASRPPTGVNTEAFF	TGTGCCAGCAGACCCCCGACAGGGGTGAACACTGAAGCTTTCTTT
TRBV6-5	.	.	TRBJ2-7	CASRRDGSSTEQYF	TGTGCCAGCAGGCGGGACGGATCAAGTACGGAGCAGTACTTC
TRBV5-1	once	TRBD1	TRBJ1-1	CASSTRTGNTEAFF	TGCGCCAGCAGCACCCGGACAGGGAACACTGAAGCTTTCTTT
TRBV7-9	.	TRBD2	TRBJ2-3	CASSLRLAGDRTDTQYF	TGTGCCAGCAGCTTAAGACTAGCGGGGGACCGCACAGATACGCAGTATTTT
TRBV2	.	.	TRBJ1-5	CASTQGGVSNQPQHF	TGTGCCAGCACCCAAGGGGGGGTTAGCAATCAGCCCCAGCATTTT
TRBV27	.	TRBD1	TRBJ1-1	CASSLWSGQGPNTEAFF	TGTGCCAGCAGTTTATGGTCGGGACAGGGACCGAACACTGAAGCTTTCTTT
TRBV10-2	.	TRBD1	TRBJ1-2	CASTSPGTGGGYTF	TGCGCCAGCACCTCCCCCGGGACAGGGGGCGGCTACACCTTC
TRBV6-1	.	.	TRBJ1-4	CASREGLLNEKLFF	TGTGCCAGCAGGGAGGGACTTCTTAATGAAAAACTGTTTTTT
TRBV19	.	.	TRBJ2-5	CASRQAGETQYF	TGTGCCAGTAGACAAGCAGGAGAGACCCAGTACTTC
TRBV4-1	.	TRBD1	TRBJ2-7	CASSQVPGQGWSEQYF	TGCGCCAGCAGCCAGGTACCGGGACAGGGTTGGAGCGAGCAGTACTTC
TRBV18	.	.	TRBJ2-1	CASSSRRDSYNEQFF	TGTGCCAGCTCCTCCCGCAGGGACTCCTACAATGAGCAGTTCTTC
TRBV7-2	.	.	TRBJ2-7	CASSLELGSSSYEQYF	TGTGCCAGCAGCTTAGAACTCGGCTCCAGCTCCTACGAGCAGTACTTC
TRBV7-9	medium-sized	.	TRBJ1-5	CASSLGGYSNQPQHF	TGTGCCAGCAGTTTAGGCGGGTATAGCAATCAGCCCCAGCATTTT
TRBV18	.	.	TRBJ2-3	CASSPPGQLSTDTQYF	TGTGCCAGCTCACCTCCCGGACAGCTTAGCACAGATACGCAGTATTTT